This TCR beta chain appears in the sequencing data of a study of esophageal squamous cell carcinoma under preoperative chemotherapy. By share, this clonotype counts as medium-sized. Its cognate antigen is unknown. Study observations and caveats: Clonal contraction, more than amplification, hit abundant clones after paclitaxel-nedaplatin. Tumor-infiltrating lymphocytes showed no significant post-chemotherapy TCR diversity increase, unlike peripheral T cells.

Regarding time point: after preoperative PTX-NDP chemotherapy. TCRdb recomputed calls from the PCR reads with MiXCR, one row per CDR3 protein. The sample has roughly 1,500 distinct CDR3 sequences; just under 30% are singletons. CDR3 length: 13 amino acids. Germline CDR1 and CDR2: MNHEY and SMNVEV (reference sequence). Trimming left V 6 bases short and J 13 bases short, with 21 bases between. The chain couples TRBV27 to TRBJ2-5; weak D call: TRBD1 (6 bases). The specimen was taken from a patient given preoperative chemotherapy. The clonotype was recovered from a human donor with esophageal squamous cell carcinoma. The donor label of this sample is uncertain. The CDR3 region is CASSQPGHRLLYF. Here the CDR3 DNA reads TGTGCCAGCAGCCAACCGGGACACCGATTGTTGTACTTC.